This note documents a single TCR beta chain sequence. Antigen specificity is unknown. The data were obtained in a study of shared clonotypes between healthy human individuals. Overall study results and limits: Several donors shared around 5% of their naive CD4 clonotypes. Researchers found naive subsets generally carried larger estimated richness than memory subsets.

Assay: immunoSEQ multiplex PCR; the TCRdb copy retains only in-frame clones and omits some. The data contain approximately 1.1 million clones, approximately 78% of them singletons. V lost 2 bases and J lost 0, with 11 bases in between. The CDR3 is made up of 16 amino acids. CDR1 and CDR2 from the germline V gene are MDHEN and SYDVKM. Source material: memory CD4+ T cells from PBMCs. The subset is: CD45RA-negative fraction. The chain uses TRBV28 and TRBJ1-3, with a weak D call TRBD1 (6 bases). The sequence derives from a man aged 18-30 years in good health. Some clones in this sample may be carry-over from other donors' samples. The CDR3 DNA reads as TGTGCCAGCAGTTTAGCAGGGACAAGCTCTGGAAACACCATATATTTT. Translated: CASSLAGTSSGNTIYF.